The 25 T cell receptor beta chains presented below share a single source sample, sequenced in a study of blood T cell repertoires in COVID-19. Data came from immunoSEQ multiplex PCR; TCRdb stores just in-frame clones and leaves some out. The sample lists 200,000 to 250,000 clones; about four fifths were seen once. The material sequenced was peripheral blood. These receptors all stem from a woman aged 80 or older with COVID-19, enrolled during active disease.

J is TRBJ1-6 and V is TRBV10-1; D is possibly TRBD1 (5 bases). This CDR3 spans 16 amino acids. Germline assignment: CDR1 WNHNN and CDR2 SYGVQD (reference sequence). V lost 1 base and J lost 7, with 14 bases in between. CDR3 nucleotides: TGCGCCAGCAGTGAGTACCTAAGCCGGGGGAATTCACCCCTCCACTTT. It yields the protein CASSEYLSRGNSPLHF.

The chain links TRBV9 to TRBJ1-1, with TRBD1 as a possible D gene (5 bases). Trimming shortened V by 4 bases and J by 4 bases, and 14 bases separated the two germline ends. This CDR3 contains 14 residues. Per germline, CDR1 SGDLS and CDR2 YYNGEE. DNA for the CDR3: TGTGCCAGCAGCCCCCTCCCGGGGGGCACTGAAGCTTTCTTT. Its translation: CASSPLPGGTEAFF.

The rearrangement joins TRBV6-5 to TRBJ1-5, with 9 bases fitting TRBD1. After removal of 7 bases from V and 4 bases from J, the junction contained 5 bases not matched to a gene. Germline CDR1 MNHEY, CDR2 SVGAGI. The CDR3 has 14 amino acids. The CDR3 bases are TGTGCCAGCACCCAAGGACAGGGGAATCAGCCCCAGCATTTT. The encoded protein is CASTQGQGNQPQHF.

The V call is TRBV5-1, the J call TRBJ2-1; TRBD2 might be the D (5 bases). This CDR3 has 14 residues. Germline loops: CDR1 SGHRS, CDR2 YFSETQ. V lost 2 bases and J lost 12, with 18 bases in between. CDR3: CASSFGVAILGQFF. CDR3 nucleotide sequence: TGCGCCAGCAGCTTCGGGGTGGCCATCCTCGGGCAGTTCTTC.

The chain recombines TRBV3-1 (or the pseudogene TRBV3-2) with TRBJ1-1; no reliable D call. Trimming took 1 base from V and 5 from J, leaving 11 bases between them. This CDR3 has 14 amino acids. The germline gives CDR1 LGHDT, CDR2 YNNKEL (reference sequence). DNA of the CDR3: TGTGCCAGCAGCCAAGCGAGGAGGCGGACTGAAGCTTTCTTT. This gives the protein CASSQARRRTEAFF.

DNA of the CDR3: TGCGCCAGCAGTGAGTCGAAAGGTTCAGGGTCTGGCTACACCTTC. Its protein is CASSESKGSGSGYTF. The chain uses TRBV10-2 and TRBJ1-2; weak D call: TRBD1 (5 bases). Germline assignment: CDR1 WSHSY and CDR2 SAAADI. The V and J ends lost 0 bases and 7 bases respectively, with 15 bases between them. There are 15 residues in the CDR3.

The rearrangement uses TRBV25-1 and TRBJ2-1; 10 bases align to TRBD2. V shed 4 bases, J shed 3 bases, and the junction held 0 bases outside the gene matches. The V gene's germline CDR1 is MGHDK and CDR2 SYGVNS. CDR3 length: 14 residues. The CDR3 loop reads CASSASGGYNEQFF. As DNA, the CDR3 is TGTGCCAGCAGTGCTAGCGGGGGCTACAATGAGCAGTTCTTC.

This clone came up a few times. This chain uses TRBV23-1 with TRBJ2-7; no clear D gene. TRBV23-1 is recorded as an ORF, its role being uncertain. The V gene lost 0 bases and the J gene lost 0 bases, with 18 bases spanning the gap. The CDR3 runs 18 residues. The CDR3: CASSQSRLSHPSSYEQYF. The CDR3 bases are TGCGCCAGCAGTCAATCGAGGCTCTCTCACCCCAGCTCCTACGAGCAGTACTTC.

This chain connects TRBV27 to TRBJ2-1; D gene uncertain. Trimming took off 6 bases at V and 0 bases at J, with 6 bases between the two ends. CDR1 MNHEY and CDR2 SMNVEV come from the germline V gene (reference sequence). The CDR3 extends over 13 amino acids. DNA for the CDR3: TGTGCCAGCAGGGTGAGCTCCTACAATGAGCAGTTCTTC. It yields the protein CASRVSSYNEQFF.

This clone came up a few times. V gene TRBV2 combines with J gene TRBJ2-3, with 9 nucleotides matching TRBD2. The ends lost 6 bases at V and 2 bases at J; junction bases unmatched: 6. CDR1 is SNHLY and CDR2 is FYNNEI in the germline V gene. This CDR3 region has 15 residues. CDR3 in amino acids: CASSEVAGDTDTQYF. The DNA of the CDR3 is TGTGCCAGCAGCGAGGTAGCGGGGGACACAGATACGCAGTATTTT.

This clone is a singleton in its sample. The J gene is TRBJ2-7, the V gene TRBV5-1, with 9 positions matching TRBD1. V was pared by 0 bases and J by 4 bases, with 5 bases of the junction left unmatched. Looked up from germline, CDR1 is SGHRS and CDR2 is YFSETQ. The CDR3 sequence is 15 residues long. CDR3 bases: TGCGCCAGCAGCTTGGACGGGACAGGGAGGTACGAGCAGTACTTC. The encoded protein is CASSLDGTGRYEQYF.

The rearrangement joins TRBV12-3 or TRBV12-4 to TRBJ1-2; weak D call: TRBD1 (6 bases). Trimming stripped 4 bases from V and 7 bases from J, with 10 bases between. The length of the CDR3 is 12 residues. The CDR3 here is CASSSQGFGYTF. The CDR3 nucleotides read TGTGCCAGCAGTTCACAGGGATTTGGCTACACCTTC.

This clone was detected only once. The CDR3 DNA follows: TGTGCCAGCAGCCCACTAGCGAGACAAGAGACCCAGTACTTC. It specifies CASSPLARQETQYF. V is TRBV6-5 and J is TRBJ2-5; TRBD2 agrees at 7 bases. Germline CDR1 MNHEY, CDR2 SVGAGI. The CDR3 consists of 14 residues. Trimming removed 6 bases from V and 2 bases from J; junction bases left unmatched: 6.

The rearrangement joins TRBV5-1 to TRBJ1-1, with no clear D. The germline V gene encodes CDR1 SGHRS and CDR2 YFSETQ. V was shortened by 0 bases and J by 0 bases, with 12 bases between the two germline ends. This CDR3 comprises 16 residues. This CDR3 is CASSLAGNRMNTEAFF. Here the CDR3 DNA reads TGCGCCAGCAGCTTGGCGGGGAATCGAATGAACACTGAAGCTTTCTTT. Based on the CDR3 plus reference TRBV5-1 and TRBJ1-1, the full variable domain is KAGVTQTPRYLIKTRGQQVTLSCSPISGHRSVSWYQQTPGQGLQFLFEYFSETQRNKGNFPGRFSGRQFSNSRSEMNVSTLELGDSALYLCASSLAGNRMNTEAFFGQGTRLTVV.

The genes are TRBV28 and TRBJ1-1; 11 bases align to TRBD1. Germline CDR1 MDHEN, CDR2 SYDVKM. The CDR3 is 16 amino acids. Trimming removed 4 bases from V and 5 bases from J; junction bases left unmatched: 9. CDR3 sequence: CASSSGTGGGRTEAFF. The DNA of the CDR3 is TGTGCCAGCAGTTCAGGGACAGGGGGTGGGCGTACTGAAGCTTTCTTT.

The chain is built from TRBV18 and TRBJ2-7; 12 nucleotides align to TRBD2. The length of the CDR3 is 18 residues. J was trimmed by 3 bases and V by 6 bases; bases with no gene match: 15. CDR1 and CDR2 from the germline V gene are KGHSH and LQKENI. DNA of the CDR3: TGTGCCAGCTCCCTTCTAGCGGGGGGGTCCCAAACACTCTACGAGCAGTACTTC. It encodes CASSLLAGGSQTLYEQYF.

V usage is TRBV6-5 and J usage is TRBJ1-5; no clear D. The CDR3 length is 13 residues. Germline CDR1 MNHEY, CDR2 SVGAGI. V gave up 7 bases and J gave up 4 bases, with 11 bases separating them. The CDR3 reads CASNREGNQPQHF. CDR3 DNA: TGTGCCAGCAACCGGGAAGGGAATCAGCCCCAGCATTTT.

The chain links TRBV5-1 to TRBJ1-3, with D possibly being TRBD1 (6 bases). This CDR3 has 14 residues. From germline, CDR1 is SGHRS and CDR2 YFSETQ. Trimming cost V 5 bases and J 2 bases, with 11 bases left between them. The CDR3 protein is CASRQGRTGNTIYF. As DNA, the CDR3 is TGCGCCAGCAGACAGGGTAGGACTGGAAACACCATATATTTT.

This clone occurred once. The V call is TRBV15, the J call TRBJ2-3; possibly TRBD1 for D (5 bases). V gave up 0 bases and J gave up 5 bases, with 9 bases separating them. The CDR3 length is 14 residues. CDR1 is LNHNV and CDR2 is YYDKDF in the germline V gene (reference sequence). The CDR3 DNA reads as TGTGCCACCAGCAGAGATTTGGGGCGAGATACGCAGTATTTT. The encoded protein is CATSRDLGRDTQYF.

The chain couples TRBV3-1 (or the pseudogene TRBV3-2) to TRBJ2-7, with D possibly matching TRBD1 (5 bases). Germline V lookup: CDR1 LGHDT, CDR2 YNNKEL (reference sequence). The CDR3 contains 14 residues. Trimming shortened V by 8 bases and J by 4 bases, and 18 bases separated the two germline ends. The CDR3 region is CASAPPTAYYEQYF. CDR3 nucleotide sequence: TGTGCCAGCGCCCCCCCGACAGCTTATTACGAGCAGTACTTC.

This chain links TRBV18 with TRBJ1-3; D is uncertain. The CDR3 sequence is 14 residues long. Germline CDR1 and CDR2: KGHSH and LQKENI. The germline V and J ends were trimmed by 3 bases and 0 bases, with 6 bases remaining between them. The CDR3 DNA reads TGTGCCAGCTCACCGGCGGACTCTGGAAACACCATATATTTT. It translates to CASSPADSGNTIYF.

CDR3 sequence: CASTQGGLAGVRQYNEQFF. CDR3 sequence (DNA): TGTGCCAGCACCCAAGGGGGACTAGCGGGAGTGAGACAGTACAATGAGCAGTTCTTC. This rearrangement joins TRBV28 to TRBJ2-1; 14 bases fit TRBD2. Germline CDR1 MDHEN, CDR2 SYDVKM. The CDR3 sequence is 19 residues long. Unmatched junction bases numbered 15, after V lost 7 bases and J lost 4 bases. Together with reference TRBV28 and TRBJ2-1, the CDR3 gives the full variable domain: DVKVTQSSRYLVKRTGEKVFLECVQDMDHENMFWYRQDPGLGLRLIYFSYDVKMKEKGDIPEGYSVSREKKERFSLILESASTNQTSMYLCASTQGGLAGVRQYNEQFFGPGTRLTVL.

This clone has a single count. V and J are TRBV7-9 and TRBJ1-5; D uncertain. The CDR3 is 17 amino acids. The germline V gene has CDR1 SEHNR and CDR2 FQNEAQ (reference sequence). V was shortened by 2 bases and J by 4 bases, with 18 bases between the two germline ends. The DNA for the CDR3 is TGTGCCAGCAGCTTAATATCGGGTAACGAGGATAATCAGCCCCAGCATTTT. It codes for CASSLISGNEDNQPQHF.

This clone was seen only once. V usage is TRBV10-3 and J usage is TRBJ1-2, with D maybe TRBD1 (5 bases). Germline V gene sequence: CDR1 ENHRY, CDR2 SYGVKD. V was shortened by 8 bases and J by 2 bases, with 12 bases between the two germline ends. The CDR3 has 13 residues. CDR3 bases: TGTGCCATCGCCCGTGACAGCAACTATGGCTACACCTTC. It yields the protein CAIARDSNYGYTF.

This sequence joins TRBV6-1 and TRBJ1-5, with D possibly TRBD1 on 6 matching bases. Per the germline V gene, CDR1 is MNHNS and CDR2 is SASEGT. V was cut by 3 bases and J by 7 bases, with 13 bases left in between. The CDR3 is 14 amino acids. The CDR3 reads CASSDTGTRQPQHF. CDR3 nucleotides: TGTGCCAGCAGTGATACAGGGACGCGGCAGCCCCAGCATTTT.